This passage covers 8 T cell receptor beta chains from one sample sequenced in a study of blood T cell repertoires in COVID-19. The data were produced by immunoSEQ multiplex PCR, yet TCRdb's version contains in-frame clones alone and is incomplete. There are more than 150,000 clones in the sample; approximately 86% occur only once, and 0.99% lies in the top ten. The source material was peripheral blood. The source of these receptors is a man aged 18 to 29 with acute or convalescent COVID-19.

V and J are TRBV7-3 and TRBJ2-1; 10 bases fit TRBD1. The CDR3 length is 14 residues. J was trimmed by 10 bases and V by 3 bases; bases with no gene match: 6. CDR1 and CDR2 (germline): SGHTA, FQGTGA. The DNA for the CDR3 is TGTGCCAGCAGCTTCGGGACAGGGGACCAGGAGCAGTTCTTC. The encoded protein is CASSFGTGDQEQFF.

The J gene is TRBJ2-7, the V gene TRBV6-1; 8 nucleotides agree with TRBD1. The V gene's germline CDR1 is MNHNS and CDR2 SASEGT. The CDR3 totals 12 residues. The trim removed 7 bases at V and 8 bases at J, leaving 7 bases unmatched. The CDR3: CASTDRGVKQYV. DNA of the CDR3: TGTGCCAGCACCGACAGGGGTGTCAAGCAGTACGTC.

J is TRBJ1-1 and V is TRBV7-8; D is ambiguous. Looked up from germline, CDR1 is SGHVS and CDR2 is FQNEAQ. The V end was cut by 5 bases, the J end by 2 bases, with 12 bases between. The CDR3 loop spans 14 amino acids. CDR3 nucleotides: TGTGCCAGCAGCCGAGGAGGCCATAACACTGAAGCTTTCTTT. Its protein product is CASSRGGHNTEAFF.

The chain uses TRBV5-6 and TRBJ2-7; D remains unclear. Germline CDR1 and CDR2: SGHDT and YYEEEE. The CDR3 is 14 residues long. V was cut by 1 base and J by 0 bases, with 8 bases left in between. The CDR3 loop is CASSLTPSSYEQYV. The CDR3 DNA reads TGTGCCAGCAGCTTGACTCCTAGCTCCTACGAGCAGTACGTC.

This chain connects TRBV10-3 to TRBJ1-5, with D unclear. Germline assignment: CDR1 ENHRY and CDR2 SYGVKD. Trimming took 4 bases from V and 6 from J, leaving 10 bases between them. There are 13 residues in the CDR3. This CDR3 reads CAISGPGSQPQHF. CDR3 DNA sequence: TGTGCCATCAGTGGTCCCGGGAGTCAGCCCCAGCATTTT.

The chain recombines TRBV12-3 or TRBV12-4 with TRBJ1-6; D remains ambiguous. This CDR3 contains 13 residues. V dropped 6 bases and J dropped 7 bases, with 10 bases sitting between them. The CDR3 region is CASSGSQNSPLHF. The CDR3 nucleotides are TGTGCCAGCAGCGGTAGTCAAAATTCACCCCTCCACTTT.

The chain recombines TRBV19 with TRBJ2-3; 9 nucleotides match TRBD1. The CDR3 length is 15 residues. The germline V gene has CDR1 LNHDA and CDR2 SQIVND (reference sequence). V shed 3 bases and J 4 bases; nucleotides not matched to a gene: 5. For the CDR3, the DNA is TGTGCCAGTAGTATCCCCGGACAGGGGTCAGATACGCAGTATTTT. This sequence encodes CASSIPGQGSDTQYF.

The chain combines TRBV5-1 with TRBJ2-5; 8 nucleotides align to TRBD2. V gave up 0 bases and J gave up 6 bases; unmatched junction bases: 7. The CDR3 has 15 residues. Germline V gene sequence: CDR1 SGHRS, CDR2 YFSETQ. The CDR3 region is CASSLGGGSLKTQYF. The CDR3 DNA reads as TGCGCCAGCAGCTTGGGCGGGGGGAGTTTGAAGACCCAGTACTTC.